The 22 T cell receptor beta chains listed next were all sequenced from one sample in a study of T cell repertoires in cytomegalovirus infection. Antigen specificity for these receptors is unknown. Via MiXCR, TCRdb re-called the reads, giving one row per CDR3 protein. The sample lists some 130,000 distinct CDR3 sequences, over 25% occurring once. The source material was CD8+ T cells from cultured PBMCs, sampled from culture after CMV antigen stimulation. The receptors stem from a human donor in good health (CMV status not recorded). Some clones in this sample may be carry-over from other donors' samples.

The gene calls are TRBV5-1 and TRBJ1-2, with D perhaps TRBD1 (6 bases). The V and J ends lost 2 bases and 9 bases respectively, with 8 bases between them. The CDR3 loop spans 11 amino acids. The germline CDR1 and CDR2 sequences are SGHRS and YFSETQ. The CDR3 spells CASSFGQSYTF. The CDR3 coding sequence is TGCGCCAGCAGCTTTGGACAGAGCTACACCTTC.

V and J are TRBV4-1 and TRBJ1-2, with D uncertain. The CDR3 spans 16 residues. Between the trimmed V and J ends, which lost 0 bases and 2 bases, there was a span of 13 bases. The V gene's germline CDR1 is MGHRA and CDR2 YSYEKL. The CDR3 loop reads CASSQETHLSNYGYTF. DNA of the CDR3: TGCGCCAGCAGCCAAGAAACCCACCTTTCAAACTATGGCTACACCTTC.

The chain combines TRBV6-6 with TRBJ2-7, with TRBD1 matching over 8 bases. Per germline, CDR1 MNHNY and CDR2 SVGAGI (reference sequence). The CDR3 spans 13 residues. Losses at the gene ends were 2 bases for V and 4 bases for J; bases not matched to a gene: 1. The chain's CDR3 is CASSYTGGYEQYF. As DNA, the CDR3 is TGTGCCAGCAGTTACACAGGGGGTTACGAGCAGTACTTC.

This clonotype was detected a few times. V is TRBV19 and J is TRBJ2-7; a weak D match, TRBD1 (5 bases). Germline assignment: CDR1 LNHDA and CDR2 SQIVND (reference sequence). The CDR3 runs to 15 residues. The germline V and J ends were trimmed by 3 bases and 0 bases, with 12 bases remaining between them. CDR3 nucleotides: TGTGCCAGTAGTATCGGCAGGGCCCTCTCCTACGAGCAGTACTTC. Its translation is CASSIGRALSYEQYF.

This clonotype was seen a handful of times. The V and J genes are TRBV7-3 and TRBJ2-7, with 9 bases that match TRBD1. CDR3 length equals 15 residues. V gave up 5 bases and J gave up 7 bases; unmatched junction bases: 12. In germline, CDR1 is SGHTA, CDR2 FQGTGA. CDR3 nucleotide sequence: TGTGCCAGCAGCCCCGGGACAGGGACCCTTCTGGAGCAGTACTTC. This translates into CASSPGTGTLLEQYF.

The chain carries TRBV27 and TRBJ2-7; D is possibly TRBD2 (5 bases). Between the trimmed V and J ends, which lost 3 bases and 4 bases, there was a span of 10 bases. CDR1 is MNHEY and CDR2 is SMNVEV in the germline V gene (reference sequence). This CDR3 is built from 13 residues. CDR3 in amino acids: CASSLYRGYEQYF. In nucleotides, the CDR3 is TGTGCCAGCAGTTTGTACCGGGGATACGAGCAGTACTTC.

The rearrangement links TRBV6-1 to TRBJ1-2; D remains ambiguous. Germline CDR1 reads MNHNS; CDR2 reads SASEGT. The CDR3 has 15 amino acids. Trimming took off 1 base at V and 2 bases at J, with 11 bases between the two ends. CDR3 coding DNA: TGTGCCAGCAGTGAAGAAGAAGAACTCAACTATGGCTACACCTTC. Translating gives CASSEEEELNYGYTF.

The V gene is TRBV7-9, the J gene TRBJ1-1; possible D gene TRBD1, 5 bases. Germline V gives CDR1 SEHNR, CDR2 FQNEAQ (reference sequence). The CDR3 is 13 amino acids. CDR3 bases: TGTGCTAACCGGGGGGTCATGAACACTGAAGCTTTCTTT. Encoded protein: CANRGVMNTEAFF. Looking up the rest from reference TRBV7-9 and TRBJ1-1 gives the full variable domain: DTGVSQNPRHKITKRGQNVTFRCDPISEHNRLYWYRQTLGQGPEFLTYFQNEAQLEKSRLLSDRFSAERPKGSFSTLEIQRTEQGDSAMYLCANRGVMNTEAFFGQGTRLTVV.

This clonotype was recorded many times. V and J are TRBV11-2 and TRBJ2-7, with 8 bases that match TRBD1. Per the germline V gene, CDR1 is SGHAT and CDR2 is FQNNGV. The trim removed 4 bases at V and 7 bases at J, leaving 15 bases unmatched. The CDR3 contains 16 residues. CDR3 DNA sequence: TGTGCCAGCAGCTCTGGTACCGGGACAGGACTGAAAGAGCAGTACTTC. Translated: CASSSGTGTGLKEQYF. The whole variable domain, remainder taken from reference TRBV11-2 and TRBJ2-7, is EAGVAQSPRYKIIEKRQSVAFWCNPISGHATLYWYQQILGQGPKLLIQFQNNGVVDDSQLPKDRFSAERLKGVDSTLKIQPAKLEDSAVYLCASSSGTGTGLKEQYFGPGTRLTVT.

This clonotype was recorded many times. The J gene is TRBJ1-2, the V gene TRBV19; D unresolved. Germline V gene lookup returns CDR1 LNHDA and CDR2 SQIVND (reference sequence). The CDR3 sequence is 14 residues long. V lost 7 bases and J 6 bases, leaving 18 bases between the germline ends. This CDR3 reads CASKDPEFGHGYTF. The CDR3 nucleotides are TGTGCCAGTAAGGATCCGGAATTCGGGCATGGCTACACCTTC.

The chain combines TRBV12-3 or TRBV12-4 with TRBJ2-7; D is undetermined. CDR3 length: 12 residues. Trimming pared 3 bases from V and 2 bases from J, leaving 5 bases between. CDR3 region: CASSFIPYEQYF. The CDR3 nucleotides read TGTGCCAGCAGTTTTATTCCCTACGAGCAGTACTTC.

V is TRBV9 and J is TRBJ1-1; tentative D call: TRBD1 (6 bases). The germline CDR1 and CDR2 sequences are SGDLS and YYNGEE. CDR3 size: 14 residues. The V end was cut by 4 bases, the J end by 5 bases, with 15 bases between. The CDR3, as DNA: TGTGCCAGCAGCCAAACAGGGAAGGGAACTGAAGCTTTCTTT. Its translation is CASSQTGKGTEAFF.

There are many counts of this clonotype. The rearrangement joins TRBV3-1 to TRBJ1-2; D uncertain. Germline V CDR1 and CDR2: LGHDT, YNNKEL (reference sequence). The CDR3 spans 16 residues. The V and J ends lost 0 bases and 4 bases respectively, with 15 bases between them. The CDR3 coding sequence is TGTGCCAGCAGCCAAGATGGAGAGGCCCTCCTCTATGGCTACACCTTC. It yields the protein CASSQDGEALLYGYTF.

The chain has TRBV24-1 and TRBJ2-1; D perhaps matches TRBD1 (5 bases). Between the trimmed V and J ends, which lost 10 bases and 10 bases, there was a span of 19 bases. CDR1 and CDR2 (germline): KGHDR, SFDVKD. The CDR3 contains 13 residues. CDR3 in DNA: TGTGCCACGAAGGACATTGGCGAAAAAGAGCAGTTCTTC. This translates into CATKDIGEKEQFF.

The chain recombines TRBV5-6 with TRBJ2-1, with 10 bases that match TRBD2. The CDR3 totals 18 residues. Per germline, CDR1 SGHDT and CDR2 YYEEEE. With 1 base clipped from V and 3 bases from J, the junction kept 10 bases outside the gene matches. Written as DNA, the CDR3 is TGTGCCAGCAGCTTGATGATGTCTAGCGGGGGACTCTACAATGAGCAGTTCTTC. Translating gives CASSLMMSSGGLYNEQFF.

The chain joins TRBV20-1 to TRBJ2-3; 11 positions agree with TRBD2. The CDR3 length is 18 residues. After removal of 0 bases from V and 0 bases from J, the junction contained 8 bases not matched to a gene. Germline-derived CDR1 and CDR2 are DFQATT and SNEGSKA (reference sequence). The chain's CDR3 is CSARDSLAGGPSTDTQYF. As DNA, the CDR3 is TGCAGTGCTAGAGATAGCCTAGCGGGGGGCCCTAGCACAGATACGCAGTATTTT.

Worth noting for this clonotype: Compared with germline, one end of the junction differs, possibly owing to a read error. This rearrangement joins TRBV7-6 to TRBJ2-1, with D possibly being TRBD1 (6 bases). Germline loops: CDR1 SGHVS, CDR2 FNYEAQ. The CDR3 consists of 15 residues. The CDR3 DNA reads as TGTGCCAGCAGTTTAGGACAGCTGCCCTACAATGAGCAGTTCTTC. This translates into CASSLGQLPYNEQFF.

In regard to this clonotype: Germline is not matched at one junction end, which may reflect a read error. The chain carries TRBV6-5 and TRBJ2-2, with D possibly TRBD2 on 6 matching bases. Germline assignment: CDR1 MNHEY and CDR2 SVGAGI. This CDR3 is 13 amino acids long. The CDR3: CASSYSMWGEPFF. CDR3 sequence (DNA): TGTGCCAGCAGTTACTCGATGTGGGGGGAGCCGTTTTTT.

This chain connects TRBV28 to TRBJ2-2; the D gene is possibly TRBD2 (5 bases). This CDR3 contains 13 residues. Germline V CDR1 and CDR2: MDHEN, SYDVKM. V was trimmed by 7 bases and J by 1 base, leaving 7 bases between them. In DNA, the CDR3 is TGTGCCAGCAAGGGAGTGAACACCGGGGAGCTGTTTTTT. This gives the protein CASKGVNTGELFF.

This clonotype has more than one count but fewer than ten. The rearrangement joins TRBV12-3 or TRBV12-4 to TRBJ2-5; D is undetermined. The CDR3 consists of 13 residues. V was pared by 1 base and J by 4 bases, with 7 bases between. The CDR3 loop reads CASSLGYPETQYF. In nucleotides, the CDR3 is TGTGCCAGCAGTTTAGGCTATCCAGAGACCCAGTACTTC.

CDR3 in DNA: TGTGCCAGCAGTCCCCGGAGGACAGGGGACGAGCAGTACTTC. Its protein product is CASSPRRTGDEQYF. The gene calls are TRBV27 and TRBJ2-7; the match to TRBD1 covers 9 bases. Losses at the gene ends were 5 bases for V and 5 bases for J; bases not matched to a gene: 7. Germline CDR1 and CDR2: MNHEY and SMNVEV (reference sequence). This CDR3 has 14 residues.

The table lists this clonotype with a count of one. This chain connects TRBV27 to TRBJ2-2; 7 nucleotides match TRBD2. The CDR3 is 13 amino acids. Trimming cost V 6 bases and J 5 bases; bases outside gene matches: 3. CDR1 is MNHEY and CDR2 is SMNVEV in the germline V gene (reference sequence). The CDR3 region has the DNA TGTGCCAGCAGCGGGGAGGGGACCGGGGAGCTGTTTTTT. This sequence encodes CASSGEGTGELFF.